These 23 T cell receptor beta chains originate from one sample sequenced in a study of T cell changes during pregnancy in multiple sclerosis. Using immunoSEQ multiplex PCR, the repertoire was profiled, and TCRdb retains in-frame clones only, with some absent. The table has tens of thousands of clones, roughly 87% seen once. The source material was CD8+ T cells from peripheral blood mononuclear cells, sampled after pregnancy. The receptors shown here come from a female donor with multiple sclerosis, enrolled in a pregnancy study.

This chain joins TRBV27 and TRBJ2-7, with 10 positions matching TRBD2. The CDR3 has 16 amino acids. V dropped 5 bases and J dropped 4; count of bases not matched to a gene: 11. Germline V gene lookup returns CDR1 MNHEY and CDR2 SMNVEV (reference sequence). The CDR3 loop is CASSPSLAGVVYEQYF. The CDR3 coding sequence is TGTGCCAGCAGTCCATCTCTAGCGGGAGTTGTTTACGAGCAGTACTTC.

Judged by abundance, this clone is medium-sized. This chain connects TRBV19 to TRBJ2-1; D perhaps matches TRBD2 (6 bases). With 5 bases removed from V and 6 bases from J, the gap between germline ends came to 14 bases. The CDR3 consists of 14 residues. CDR1 and CDR2 (germline): LNHDA, SQIVND (reference sequence). CDR3 in amino acids: CASSAGRGLNEQFF. The CDR3 coding sequence is TGTGCCAGTAGTGCGGGGAGAGGCCTCAATGAGCAGTTCTTC. The full variable domain, its missing parts supplied by reference TRBV19 and TRBJ2-1, is DGGITQSPKYLFRKEGQNVTLSCEQNLNHDAMYWYRQDPGQGLRLIYYSQIVNDFQKGDIAEGYSVSREKKESFPLTVTSAQKNPTAFYLCASSAGRGLNEQFFGPGTRLTVL.

The chain couples TRBV4-3 to TRBJ2-7; weak D call: TRBD1 (6 bases). V dropped 0 bases and J dropped 3 bases, with 9 bases sitting between them. This CDR3 contains 14 residues. Germline CDR1 and CDR2: LGHNA and YSLEER. The CDR3 sequence: CASSQDSTGYEQYF. The CDR3, as DNA: TGCGCCAGCAGCCAAGATTCGACAGGCTACGAGCAGTACTTC.

The chain links TRBV7-2 to TRBJ2-7, with D maybe TRBD1 (6 bases). CDR1 SGHTA and CDR2 FQGNSA come from the germline V gene. Deletions cut 4 bases from V and 3 bases from J, with 10 bases between. The CDR3 consists of 13 residues. Here the CDR3 reads CASSYRVNYEQYF. DNA for the CDR3: TGTGCCAGCAGCTACAGGGTAAACTACGAGCAGTACTTC. Drawing the rest from reference TRBV7-2 and TRBJ2-7, the complete variable domain is GAGVSQSPSNKVTEKGKDVELRCDPISGHTALYWYRQSLGQGLEFLIYFQGNSAPDKSGLPSDRFSAERTGGSVSTLTIQRTQQEDSAVYLCASSYRVNYEQYFGPGTRLTVT.

The chain uses TRBV11-2 and TRBJ1-1, with a weak D call TRBD1 (6 bases). Germline V gives CDR1 SGHAT, CDR2 FQNNGV. V dropped 0 bases and J dropped 4 bases, with 15 bases sitting between them. The CDR3 is 16 amino acids. CDR3 coding DNA: TGTGCCAGCAGCTTAGATTGGCGAGGGGGAAGCACTGAAGCTTTCTTT. Protein: CASSLDWRGGSTEAFF.

V is TRBV14 and J is TRBJ2-3, with 9 bases identical to TRBD2. Germline values: CDR1 SGHDN, CDR2 FVKESK. The CDR3 is made up of 17 amino acids. The V and J ends lost 2 bases and 2 bases, in that order; junction bases with no gene match: 8. DNA of the CDR3: TGTGCCAGCAGCCAACTATTGGCTAGCGGGGTCACAGATACGCAGTATTTT. It specifies CASSQLLASGVTDTQYF.

The gene calls are TRBV7-9 and TRBJ2-7; a possible D gene is TRBD1 (5 bases). V was pared by 5 bases and J by 3 bases, with 14 bases between. Looked up from germline, CDR1 is SEHNR and CDR2 is FQNEAQ (reference sequence). The CDR3 loop spans 14 amino acids. CDR3 in amino acids: CASSRAGSHYEQYF. The CDR3 region has the DNA TGTGCCAGCAGCAGGGCAGGGTCACACTACGAGCAGTACTTC. The full variable domain, with the rest looked up from reference TRBV7-9 and TRBJ2-7, is DTGVSQNPRHKITKRGQNVTFRCDPISEHNRLYWYRQTLGQGPEFLTYFQNEAQLEKSRLLSDRFSAERPKGSFSTLEIQRTEQGDSAMYLCASSRAGSHYEQYFGPGTRLTVT.

The chain carries TRBV30 and TRBJ1-4; D uncertain. The CDR3 is 13 amino acids. V was shortened by 0 bases and J by 8 bases, with 10 bases between the two germline ends. Germline loops: CDR1 GTSNPN, CDR2 SVGIG (reference sequence). CDR3 sequence: CAWSVVRVEKLFF. In DNA, the CDR3 is TGTGCCTGGAGTGTTGTGAGGGTGGAAAAACTGTTTTTT.

The V gene is TRBV11-3, the J gene TRBJ2-1, with TRBD2 identical over 8 bases. This CDR3 is built from 15 residues. Germline-derived CDR1 and CDR2 are SGHNT and YENEEA. V shed 5 bases and J 4 bases; nucleotides not matched to a gene: 7. The CDR3 is CASSQTSGGYNEQFF. The CDR3 region has the DNA TGTGCCAGCAGCCAAACTAGCGGAGGTTACAATGAGCAGTTCTTC.

The rearrangement joins TRBV5-1 to TRBJ1-5; no definite D call. The CDR3 extends over 16 amino acids. The V end was cut by 0 bases, the J end by 1 base, with 11 bases between. Per the germline V gene, CDR1 is SGHRS and CDR2 is YFSETQ. Here the CDR3 reads CASSLGTRGSNQPQHF. The DNA of the CDR3 is TGCGCCAGCAGCTTGGGGACGAGAGGGAGCAATCAGCCCCAGCATTTT.

The rearrangement uses TRBV5-1 and TRBJ2-1, with 11 bases matching TRBD2. Germline CDR1 reads SGHRS; CDR2 reads YFSETQ. The CDR3 loop spans 15 amino acids. V lost 6 bases and J lost 8; bases outside the gene matches: 10. The CDR3 DNA reads TGCGCCAGCACCCCAGGGACTAGCGGAGGAGATGAGCAGTTCTTC. It specifies CASTPGTSGGDEQFF.

The chain has TRBV2 and TRBJ2-3; D not certain. Germline V gene sequence: CDR1 SNHLY, CDR2 FYNNEI. V was shortened by 2 bases and J by 4 bases, with 16 bases between the two germline ends. This CDR3 region has 16 residues. The CDR3, as DNA: TGTGCCAGCAGTGAAAGTTCGGTTACCGTCGCAGATACGCAGTATTTT. Residues: CASSESSVTVADTQYF.

This chain uses TRBV5-6 with TRBJ2-3, with D uncertain. V shed 0 bases and J shed 2 bases, with 16 bases lying between them. The CDR3 has 17 amino acids. Germline V gene sequence: CDR1 SGHDT, CDR2 YYEEEE. CDR3 protein: CASSLGFGDSHTDTQYF. Here the CDR3 DNA reads TGTGCCAGCAGCTTGGGATTCGGAGACTCCCACACAGATACGCAGTATTTT. The full variable domain, with the rest looked up from reference TRBV5-6 and TRBJ2-3, is DAGVTQSPTHLIKTRGQQVTLRCSPKSGHDTVSWYQQALGQGPQFIFQYYEEEERQRGNFPDRFSGHQFPNYSSELNVNALLLGDSALYLCASSLGFGDSHTDTQYFGPGTRLTVL.

The gene calls are TRBV6-1 and TRBJ2-1; 10 positions match TRBD2. The V segment lost 4 bases and the J segment 3 bases; nucleotides outside the gene matches: 3. The CDR3 sequence is 15 residues long. Germline loops: CDR1 MNHNS, CDR2 SASEGT. The CDR3 DNA reads TGTGCCAGCAGTGGACTAGCGGGCCACTACAATGAGCAGTTCTTC. It codes for CASSGLAGHYNEQFF.

The V and J genes are TRBV2 and TRBJ2-7, with 8 bases matching TRBD1. Germline V gene sequence: CDR1 SNHLY, CDR2 FYNNEI. The CDR3 runs 16 residues. V lost 0 bases to trimming and J lost 0 bases; unmatched junction nucleotides: 4. The CDR3 spells CASSEAPTGASYEQYF. Here the CDR3 DNA reads TGTGCCAGCAGTGAAGCCCCGACAGGGGCCTCCTACGAGCAGTACTTC.

This chain joins TRBV6-1 and TRBJ1-5; a weak D match, TRBD1 (6 bases). The V end was cut by 1 base, the J end by 5 bases, with 12 bases between. This CDR3 comprises 15 residues. Germline V gene lookup returns CDR1 MNHNS and CDR2 SASEGT. For the CDR3, the DNA is TGTGCCAGCAGTGAAGGGACAGTAAGTCATCAGCCCCAGCATTTT. Encoded protein: CASSEGTVSHQPQHF.

The chain couples TRBV10-3 to TRBJ1-1; 7 bases agree with TRBD1. After removal of 8 bases from V and 3 bases from J, the junction contained 3 bases not matched to a gene. The germline V gene has CDR1 ENHRY and CDR2 SYGVKD. The CDR3 loop spans 12 amino acids. CDR3 DNA: TGTGCCATCGGCCAGGGGGACACTGAAGCTTTCTTT. Its protein product is CAIGQGDTEAFF.

The chain's CDR3 is CARSLVPRQSNTEAFF. CDR3 sequence (DNA): TGTGCCAGAAGCTTGGTCCCGAGACAGTCGAACACTGAAGCTTTCTTT. The chain has TRBV5-3 and TRBJ1-1; TRBD1 is a possible D gene (5 bases). Being an ORF, TRBV5-3 has a function that is uncertain. There are 16 residues in the CDR3. The germline V and J ends were trimmed by 0 bases and 1 base, with 13 bases remaining between them.

The chain employs TRBV4-2 and TRBJ2-1, with 8 bases fitting TRBD2. V shed 1 base, J shed 3 bases, and the junction held 2 bases outside the gene matches. The CDR3 has 15 residues. Looked up from germline, CDR1 is LGHNA and CDR2 is YNFKEQ. CDR3 bases: TGTGCCAGCAGCCAAGTTAGCGGGGACTACAATGAGCAGTTCTTC. Its translation is CASSQVSGDYNEQFF.

The chain has TRBV14 and TRBJ2-1, with D tentatively TRBD2 (6 bases). Looked up from germline, CDR1 is SGHDN and CDR2 is FVKESK. V was clipped by 0 bases and J by 10 bases, with 10 bases between them. The CDR3 has 13 amino acids. In nucleotides, the CDR3 is TGTGCCAGCAGCCAAGATCGGCGGGGAGAGCAGTTCTTC. It specifies CASSQDRRGEQFF.

To note about this clone: The germline gene is not matched at one end of the junction; a read error may be the cause. V is TRBV27 and J is TRBJ2-7, with 8 bases that match TRBD2. From germline, CDR1 is MNHEY and CDR2 SMNVEV (reference sequence). The CDR3 is 15 residues long. The CDR3, as DNA: TGTGCCAGCGGTTTTAGCGGGGCTAGCTCCTACGAGCAGTACTTC. It specifies CASGFSGASSYEQYF.

The chain carries TRBV11-2 and TRBJ2-2; D ambiguous. V was trimmed by 1 base and J by 3 bases, leaving 6 bases between them. The length of the CDR3 is 14 residues. The germline CDR1 and CDR2 sequences are SGHAT and FQNNGV. The CDR3 protein is CASSLGLDTGELFF. CDR3 nucleotide sequence: TGTGCCAGCAGCTTAGGTCTAGACACCGGGGAGCTGTTTTTT.

With regard to this clone: A read error may account for a junction end that differs from germline. The chain's CDR3 is CASSLDFPGREPQYF. In DNA, the CDR3 is TGTGCCAGCAGCTTGGATTTCCCAGGAAGAGAGCCCCAGTACTTC. This rearrangement joins TRBV5-6 to TRBJ2-5; no clear D. CDR1 and CDR2 (germline): SGHDT, YYEEEE. CDR3 length: 15 amino acids.